The present T cell receptor (beta chain) was sequenced within a study of cytotoxic CD8 clonotypes in ibrutinib-treated CLL. Study overall: A mean of about 250,000 productive templates and 90,000 or so productive rearrangements was obtained per sample. Study-level findings and limits: Baseline-level clonality went beyond age-matched healthy donors and moved in step with circulating CD8+ T-cell counts.

On this clone: Its antigen is not identified.

Sequencing used immunoSEQ multiplex PCR; TCRdb keeps in-frame clones, though not all of them. This sample has almost 250,000 clones, with less than 75% found just once. CDR3 length: 15 amino acids. CDR1 SNHLY and CDR2 FYNNEI come from the germline V gene. V was pared by 2 bases and J by 5 bases, with 4 bases of the junction left unmatched. V usage is TRBV2 and J usage is TRBJ2-3, with TRBD2 matching 10 bases. The origin of this receptor is a human donor with chronic lymphocytic leukemia. Sequencing used PBMCs, obtained after 24 months of ibrutinib treatment. The CDR3 coding sequence is TGTGCCAGCAGTGAATTAGCGGGAGGCAGAGATACGCAGTATTTT. Encoded protein: CASSELAGGRDTQYF.